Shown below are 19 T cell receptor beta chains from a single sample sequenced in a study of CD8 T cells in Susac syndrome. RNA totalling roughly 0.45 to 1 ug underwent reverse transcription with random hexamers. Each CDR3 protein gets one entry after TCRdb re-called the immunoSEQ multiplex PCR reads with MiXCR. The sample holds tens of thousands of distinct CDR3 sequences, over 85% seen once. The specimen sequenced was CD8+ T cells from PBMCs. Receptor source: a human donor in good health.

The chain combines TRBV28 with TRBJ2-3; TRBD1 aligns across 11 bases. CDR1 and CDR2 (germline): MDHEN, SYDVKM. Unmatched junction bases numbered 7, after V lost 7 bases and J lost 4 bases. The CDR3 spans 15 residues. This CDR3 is CASTDGQGASDTQYF. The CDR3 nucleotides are TGTGCCAGCACTGACGGACAGGGGGCCTCAGATACGCAGTATTTT.

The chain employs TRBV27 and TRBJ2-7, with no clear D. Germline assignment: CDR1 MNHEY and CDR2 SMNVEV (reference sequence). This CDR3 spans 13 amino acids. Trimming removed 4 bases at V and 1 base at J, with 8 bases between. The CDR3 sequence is CASSWEQSYEQYF. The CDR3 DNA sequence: TGTGCCAGCAGTTGGGAACAATCCTACGAGCAGTACTTC.

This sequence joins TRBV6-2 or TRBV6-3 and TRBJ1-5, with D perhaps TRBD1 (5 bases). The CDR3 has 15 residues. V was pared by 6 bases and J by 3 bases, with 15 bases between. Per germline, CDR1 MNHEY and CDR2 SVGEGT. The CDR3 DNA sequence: TGTGCCAGCAGCGGGCAGGGTTATAACAATCAGCCCCAGCATTTT. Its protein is CASSGQGYNNQPQHF.

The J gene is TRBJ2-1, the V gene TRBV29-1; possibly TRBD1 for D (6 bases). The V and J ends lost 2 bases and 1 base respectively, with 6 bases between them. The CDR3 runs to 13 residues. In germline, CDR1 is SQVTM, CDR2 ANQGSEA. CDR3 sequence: CSVERGSYNEQFF. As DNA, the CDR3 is TGCAGCGTTGAAAGGGGGTCCTACAATGAGCAGTTCTTC.

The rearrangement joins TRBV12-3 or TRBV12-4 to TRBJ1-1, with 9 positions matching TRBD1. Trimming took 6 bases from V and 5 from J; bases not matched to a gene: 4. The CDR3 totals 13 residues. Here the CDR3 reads CASSRTGETEAFF. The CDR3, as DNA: TGTGCCAGCAGCCGGACAGGGGAAACTGAAGCTTTCTTT.

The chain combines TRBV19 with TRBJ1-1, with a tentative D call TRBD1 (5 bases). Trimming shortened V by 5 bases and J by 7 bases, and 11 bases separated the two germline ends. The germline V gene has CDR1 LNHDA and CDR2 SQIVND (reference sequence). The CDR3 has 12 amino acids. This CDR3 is CASSRLRDEAFF. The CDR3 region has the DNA TGTGCCAGTAGTCGCCTCAGGGATGAAGCTTTCTTT.

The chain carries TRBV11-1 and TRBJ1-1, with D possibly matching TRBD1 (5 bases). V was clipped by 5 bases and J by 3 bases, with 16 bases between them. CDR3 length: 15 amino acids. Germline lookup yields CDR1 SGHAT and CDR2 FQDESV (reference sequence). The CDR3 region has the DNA TGTGCCAGCAGCAAACAGGTGGATGGGGACACTGAAGCTTTCTTT. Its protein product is CASSKQVDGDTEAFF. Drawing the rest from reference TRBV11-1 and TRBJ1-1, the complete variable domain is EAEVAQSPRYKITEKSQAVAFWCDPISGHATLYWYRQILGQGPELLVQFQDESVVDDSQLPKDRFSAERLKGVDSTLKIQPAELGDSAMYLCASSKQVDGDTEAFFGQGTRLTVV.

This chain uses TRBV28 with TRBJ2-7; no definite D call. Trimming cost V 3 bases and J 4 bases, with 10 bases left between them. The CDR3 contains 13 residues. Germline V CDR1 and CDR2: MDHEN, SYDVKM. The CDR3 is CASSFPLSYEQYF. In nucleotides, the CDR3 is TGTGCCAGCAGTTTCCCCCTTTCTTACGAGCAGTACTTC.

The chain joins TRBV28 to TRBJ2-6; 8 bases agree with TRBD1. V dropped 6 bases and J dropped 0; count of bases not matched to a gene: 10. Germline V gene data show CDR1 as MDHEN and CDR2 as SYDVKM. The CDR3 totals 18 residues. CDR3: CASRLTGQAVSGANVLTF. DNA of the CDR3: TGTGCCAGCAGGCTCACGGGACAGGCGGTCTCTGGGGCCAACGTCCTGACTTTC.

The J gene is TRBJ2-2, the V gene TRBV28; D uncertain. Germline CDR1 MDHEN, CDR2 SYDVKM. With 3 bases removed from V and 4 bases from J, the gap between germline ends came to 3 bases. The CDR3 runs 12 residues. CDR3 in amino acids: CASSFFTGELFF. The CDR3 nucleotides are TGTGCCAGCAGTTTTTTCACCGGGGAGCTGTTTTTT.

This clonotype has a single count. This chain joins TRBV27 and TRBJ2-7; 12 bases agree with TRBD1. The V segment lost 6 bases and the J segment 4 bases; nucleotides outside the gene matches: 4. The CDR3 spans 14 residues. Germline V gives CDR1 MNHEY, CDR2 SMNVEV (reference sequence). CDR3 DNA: TGTGCCAGCAGCGGGACAGGGGGCTTATACGAGCAGTACTTC. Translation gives CASSGTGGLYEQYF.

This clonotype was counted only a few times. CDR3 coding DNA: TGTGCCAGCAGCTTTGTGAACACTGAAGCTTTCTTT. As protein: CASSFVNTEAFF. The gene calls are TRBV7-9 and TRBJ1-1; no definite D call. The V gene lost 3 bases and the J gene lost 0 bases, with 2 bases spanning the gap. Germline V gene lookup returns CDR1 SEHNR and CDR2 FQNEAQ (reference sequence). There are 12 residues in the CDR3.

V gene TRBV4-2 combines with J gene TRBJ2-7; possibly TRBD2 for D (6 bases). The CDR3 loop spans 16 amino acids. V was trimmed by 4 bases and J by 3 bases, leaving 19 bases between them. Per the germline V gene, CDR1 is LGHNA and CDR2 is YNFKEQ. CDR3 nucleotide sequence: TGTGCCAGCAGCCTGGAGAGGGCTAGCGCATACTACGAGCAGTACTTC. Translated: CASSLERASAYYEQYF.

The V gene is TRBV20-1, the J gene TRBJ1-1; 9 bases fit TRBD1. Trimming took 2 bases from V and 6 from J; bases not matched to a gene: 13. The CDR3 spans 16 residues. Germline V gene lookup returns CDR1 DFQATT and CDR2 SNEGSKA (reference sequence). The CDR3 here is CSARPEEFTGGPEAFF. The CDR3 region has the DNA TGCAGTGCTAGACCGGAAGAGTTTACAGGGGGCCCTGAAGCTTTCTTT.

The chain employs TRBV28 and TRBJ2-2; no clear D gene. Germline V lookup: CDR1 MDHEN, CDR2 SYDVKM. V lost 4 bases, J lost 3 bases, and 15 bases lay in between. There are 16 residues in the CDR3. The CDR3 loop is CASSSRWQADTGELFF. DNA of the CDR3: TGTGCCAGCAGTTCGAGGTGGCAGGCCGACACCGGGGAGCTGTTTTTT.

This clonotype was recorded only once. CDR3 nucleotide sequence: TGTGCCAGCAGTTACAGAGGCGGAACCTACGAGCAGTACTTC. Protein sequence: CASSYRGGTYEQYF. V usage is TRBV6-2 or TRBV6-3 and J usage is TRBJ2-7; D is ambiguous. The CDR3 loop spans 14 amino acids. In germline, CDR1 is MNHEY, CDR2 SVGEGT. The V end lost 2 bases, the J end lost 2 bases, and 10 bases lay between the germline ends.

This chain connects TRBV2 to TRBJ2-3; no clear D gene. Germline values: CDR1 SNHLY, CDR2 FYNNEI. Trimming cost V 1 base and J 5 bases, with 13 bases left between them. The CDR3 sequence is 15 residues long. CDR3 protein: CASSEGLGVLDTQYF. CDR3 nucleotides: TGTGCCAGCAGTGAAGGGCTGGGCGTCTTAGATACGCAGTATTTT.

The CDR3 sequence: CASSPARNQPQHF. CDR3 sequence (DNA): TGTGCCAGCAGTCCCGCCCGGAATCAGCCCCAGCATTTT. This chain links TRBV27 with TRBJ1-5; no clear D. Germline V gene lookup returns CDR1 MNHEY and CDR2 SMNVEV (reference sequence). This CDR3 spans 13 amino acids. The V and J ends lost 5 bases and 4 bases respectively, with 9 bases between them.

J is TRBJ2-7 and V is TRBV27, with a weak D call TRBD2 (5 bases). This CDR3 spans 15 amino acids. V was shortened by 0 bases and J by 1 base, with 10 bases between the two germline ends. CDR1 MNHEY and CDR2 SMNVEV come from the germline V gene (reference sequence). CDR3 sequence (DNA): TGTGCCAGCAGTTTATCCCCGAGAGGGTCCTACGAGCAGTACTTC. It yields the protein CASSLSPRGSYEQYF.